Listed below are T cell receptor beta chains from one sample, sequenced in a study of cytomegalovirus exposure and HLA in healthy donors. This table comes from immunoSEQ multiplex PCR, and its TCRdb copy is limited to in-frame clones, with some not included. Of 200,000 to 250,000 clones in the sample, about 78% were seen once. Sequencing used PBMCs. These receptors all come from a male donor in good health and CMV-seronegative. The CDR3 runs from the conserved cysteine through the conserved F or W. Fields, in order: V gene, clone size, D gene, J gene, CDR3 protein, CDR3 DNA. D genes are given only for firm matches. Only part of the rows carry a size: once, few, many, or a class if the clone is expanded.

v_call: TRBV19
clone_size: -
d_call: TRBD1
j_call: TRBJ2-1
cdr3_aa: CASSRDRPSSYNEQFF
cdr3_nt: TGTGCCAGTAGCCGGGACAGACCTAGCTCCTACAATGAGCAGTTCTTC

v_call: TRBV6-1
clone_size: -
d_call: TRBD1
j_call: TRBJ2-2
cdr3_aa: CASRRGTGVAGELFF
cdr3_nt: TGTGCCAGCAGGCGGGGGACAGGGGTGGCCGGGGAGCTGTTTTTT

v_call: TRBV2
clone_size: -
d_call: TRBD1
j_call: TRBJ2-7
cdr3_aa: CASSSQGGDGQYF
cdr3_nt: TGTGCCAGCAGTTCACAGGGGGGTGACGGGCAGTACTTC

v_call: TRBV18
clone_size: few
d_call: TRBD2
j_call: TRBJ2-2
cdr3_aa: CASSPPGTRSGELFF
cdr3_nt: TGTGCCAGCTCACCACCCGGGACTAGGTCCGGGGAGCTGTTTTTT

v_call: TRBV29-1
clone_size: -
d_call: TRBD1
j_call: TRBJ2-7
cdr3_aa: CSARTGTEQYF
cdr3_nt: TGCAGCGCCCGGACAGGAACCGAGCAGTACTTC

v_call: TRBV27
clone_size: -
d_call: TRBD1
j_call: TRBJ2-1
cdr3_aa: CASSSGQVNEQFF
cdr3_nt: TGTGCCAGCAGTTCGGGACAGGTCAATGAGCAGTTCTTC

v_call: TRBV25-1
clone_size: -
d_call: -
j_call: TRBJ2-1
cdr3_aa: CASSDGQSNYNEQFF
cdr3_nt: TGTGCCAGCAGCGATGGACAGAGCAACTACAATGAGCAGTTCTTC

v_call: TRBV10-1
clone_size: few
d_call: TRBD1
j_call: TRBJ2-2
cdr3_aa: CASSVTRGHVTGELFF
cdr3_nt: TGCGCCAGCAGTGTAACCAGGGGGCATGTCACCGGGGAGCTGTTTTTT

v_call: TRBV10-2
clone_size: few
d_call: -
j_call: TRBJ1-1
cdr3_aa: CASSKDRVNTEAFF
cdr3_nt: TGCGCCAGCAGTAAAGACCGGGTGAACACTGAAGCTTTCTTT

v_call: TRBV19
clone_size: few
d_call: TRBD1
j_call: TRBJ1-4
cdr3_aa: CASSPGTATNEKLFF
cdr3_nt: TGTGCCAGTAGCCCCGGGACAGCAACTAATGAAAAACTGTTTTTT

v_call: TRBV7-3
clone_size: -
d_call: -
j_call: TRBJ1-2
cdr3_aa: CASSLSSGLGYTF
cdr3_nt: TGTGCCAGCAGCTTATCGAGCGGGCTCGGCTACACCTTC

v_call: TRBV5-6
clone_size: -
d_call: TRBD1
j_call: TRBJ2-5
cdr3_aa: CASGQGQETQYF
cdr3_nt: TGTGCCAGTGGACAGGGCCAAGAGACCCAGTACTTC

v_call: TRBV11-2
clone_size: -
d_call: TRBD2
j_call: TRBJ2-2
cdr3_aa: CASSPAGNTGELFF
cdr3_nt: TGTGCCAGCAGCCCAGCGGGAAACACCGGGGAGCTGTTTTTT

v_call: TRBV18
clone_size: -
d_call: -
j_call: TRBJ2-1
cdr3_aa: CASSPSTGDVNEQFF
cdr3_nt: TGTGCCAGCTCACCATCGACGGGAGATGTGAATGAGCAGTTCTTC

v_call: TRBV29-1
clone_size: -
d_call: TRBD1
j_call: TRBJ2-7
cdr3_aa: CSVEGQTGFRGEQYF
cdr3_nt: TGCAGCGTTGAAGGTCAGACAGGGTTTAGGGGCGAGCAGTACTTC

v_call: TRBV7-6
clone_size: -
d_call: -
j_call: TRBJ2-2
cdr3_aa: CASSLVLTNTGELFF
cdr3_nt: TGTGCCAGCAGCTTAGTACTTACGAACACCGGGGAGCTGTTTTTT

v_call: TRBV6-6
clone_size: -
d_call: TRBD2
j_call: TRBJ2-7
cdr3_aa: CASSYEREGPYEQYF
cdr3_nt: TGTGCCAGCAGTTACGAGCGGGAGGGCCCGTACGAGCAGTACTTC

v_call: TRBV18
clone_size: -
d_call: -
j_call: TRBJ2-1
cdr3_aa: CASSEIIAVRDEQFF
cdr3_nt: TGTGCCAGCTCAGAGATAATAGCAGTACGCGATGAGCAGTTCTTC

v_call: TRBV27
clone_size: once
d_call: -
j_call: TRBJ2-7
cdr3_aa: CASSYSGLYEQYF
cdr3_nt: TGTGCCAGCAGTTATTCAGGACTCTACGAGCAGTACTTC

v_call: TRBV28
clone_size: -
d_call: -
j_call: TRBJ2-3
cdr3_aa: CASSPPGASTDTQYF
cdr3_nt: TGTGCCAGCAGTCCCCCTGGGGCTAGCACAGATACGCAGTATTTT

v_call: TRBV5-1
clone_size: -
d_call: -
j_call: TRBJ2-5
cdr3_aa: CASSRRGAQETQYF
cdr3_nt: TGCGCCAGCAGCAGACGGGGGGCCCAAGAGACCCAGTACTTC

v_call: TRBV9
clone_size: -
d_call: TRBD1
j_call: TRBJ1-2
cdr3_aa: CASSPGQTNYGYTF
cdr3_nt: TGTGCCAGCTCTCCGGGACAGACTAACTATGGCTACACCTTC